What follows is one TCR beta chain and its context. No antigen is known for it. Base-call qualities are not available, and no considerably larger clone is one nucleotide away. Single viable CD3+CD4+CD8-CD45RO+ cells were sorted as memory CD4+ T cells on a FACSAria II. CMV serostatus was determined using a Roche Elecsys assay that detects serum IgG against CMV pp150, pp28, p38 and p52. Once the samples were thawed, total CD4+ T cells were enriched through positive selection using CD4 magnetic microbeads. The samples came from a separate study whose specific focus was interrogating the CD4+ T cell memory repertoire. Peripheral blood mononuclear cells were isolated and cryopreserved according to standard operating procedures, and serum was stored at -80 degrees C. Staining used CD3-PerCP (BW264/56), CD4-APC (RPA-T4), CD45RO-PE (UCHT1) and CD8-Pacific Orange (3B5) antibodies, with Sytox blue excluding non-viable cells.

These data belong to a study of memory CD4+ T cells and cytomegalovirus serostatus (dated by TCRdb to about 2019). Context from the whole study: The 35 or so healthy Belgian adults in the cohort included 9 who were CMV seropositive and 24 who were CMV seronegative. The study sequenced CD4+ memory TCRbeta repertoires of a Belgian cohort with known cytomegalovirus serostatus to replicate a published TCR-based CMV serostatus classifier.

Genomic DNA was extracted from sorted cells with the Quick-DNA Microprep Kit. Amplification of TCRbeta DNA was done with the immunoSEQ hsTCRbeta kit, following the protocol from the manufacturer. TCRbeta libraries were sequenced on an Illumina MiSeq instrument. The authors' pipeline ran thus. Once out-of-frame sequences had been removed, 2,204,828 distinct TCRbeta sequences were left, which works out to an average of about 66,813 per individual. Two values were used to score each individual: the count of some 150 previously reported CMV-associated TCRbeta sequences and the total count of productive distinct TCRbeta sequences. A beta-binomial model was reimplemented in Python, and scikit-learn random forests with default parameters were trained on data from the US cohort. Classifier performance on the Belgian cohort was summarized as median AUC with percentile confidence intervals calculated over 10,000 bootstrap iterations. TCRdb's version of the immuneACCESS table is confined to in-frame rearrangements and falls short of the full clone set. An unresolved V gene accounts for under half of the shortfall where checked; the remainder is of unknown origin. V and J calls and clone size follow that table, whereas D and trimming were derived from the DNA. The table for this sample lists some 44,000 clones; 65% to 85% of them were counted only once. Over 0.45% of the sample lies in the top ten.

What the authors observed across the whole study: Of around 160 previously reported CMV-associated TCRbeta sequences, approximately 70 appeared in the CD4+ memory repertoires, each in one to five individuals. Only CD4+CD45RO+ memory cells were sequenced, in contrast to the original study, in which naive and memory CD4+ and CD8+ populations were covered. For CMV serostatus prediction, a median bootstrapped AUC of roughly 0.94 was reached with the original framework, and a median bootstrapped AUC of about 0.89 was reached with a US-trained random forest. Results were interpreted as suggesting that the CMV-associated TCR signature is largely present in the CD4+ memory repertoire. On the Belgian cohort, the classifier built on the original framework reached a median bootstrapped AUC of around 0.95, with a 95% CI of 0.76-1.00.

From the germline V gene, CDR1 is MNHNS and CDR2 is SASEGT. The CDR3 covers 15 residues, taking in both the cysteine and the phenylalanine. The kept DNA is CDR3 alone, 45 bases in frame from the first base. Cut back by 2 bases and 4 bases, the V and J ends lie 12 bases apart. Recombination joined TRBV6-1 with TRBJ1-3; no D segment can be confidently identified. Sequencing input: memory CD4+ T cells from blood. The clonotype comes from an adult in good health and CMV-seronegative. The encoded CDR3 is CASSEMRTLGNTIYF. The nucleotides are TGTGCCAGCAGTGAAATGCGAACGCTAGGAAACACCATATATTTT.